This record looks at one TCR beta chain sequence and its context. Its antigen is not known. Time point denoted: after dendritic cell vaccination, including at tumor progression/relapse. V lost 5 bases and J lost 0, with 14 bases in between. This CDR3 is built from 16 residues. The germline gives CDR1 SGHTA, CDR2 FQGNSA. This specimen comes from a study of glioma-infiltrating T cells after dendritic cell vaccination. Primers: 60 V beta forward and 13 J beta reverse. Method: immunoSEQ multiplex PCR; TCRdb's copy keeps in-frame clones and lacks some. Found here are tens of thousands of clones, approximately 90% of them singletons; the top ten hold 5.3%. Points from the study as a whole: Complete blood and tumor specimen sets were limited to few patients.

The chain carries TRBV7-2 and TRBJ2-1; tentative D call: TRBD2 (6 bases). This specimen was blood, taken after dendritic cell vaccination. This receptor was identified in a human donor with glioblastoma. The DNA of the CDR3 is TGTGCCAGCAGCGTTAGCGGACCAAGCTCCTACAATGAGCAGTTCTTC. Protein product: CASSVSGPSSYNEQFF.